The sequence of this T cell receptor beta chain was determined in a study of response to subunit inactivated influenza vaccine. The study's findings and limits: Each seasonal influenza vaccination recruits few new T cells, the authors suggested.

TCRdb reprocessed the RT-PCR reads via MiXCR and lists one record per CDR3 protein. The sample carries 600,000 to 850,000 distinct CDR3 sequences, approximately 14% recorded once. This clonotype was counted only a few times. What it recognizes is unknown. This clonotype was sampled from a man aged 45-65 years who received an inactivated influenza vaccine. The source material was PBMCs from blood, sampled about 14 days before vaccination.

This CDR3 is CASSLDRVIPAQETQYF. The CDR3 bases are TGTGCCAGCAGTTTGGACAGGGTAATACCTGCTCAAGAGACCCAGTACTTC. The chain recombines TRBV28 with TRBJ2-5; 8 bases agree with TRBD1. The germline V gene encodes CDR1 MDHEN and CDR2 SYDVKM. The CDR3 is made up of 17 amino acids. V shed 3 bases, J shed 2 bases, and the junction held 11 bases outside the gene matches.